The TCR beta chain under discussion was sequenced for a study of shared clonotypes between healthy human individuals. CDR3 length equals 13 residues. Trimming cost V 5 bases and J 5 bases; bases outside gene matches: 5. The germline V gene has CDR1 SEHNR and CDR2 FQNEAQ (reference sequence). This clone was seen a handful of times. The protocol was immunoSEQ multiplex PCR, while the TCRdb copy is restricted to in-frame clones and leaves out a portion. The repertoire includes about 470,000 clones, about four fifths of them detected once, and 13% sits in the top ten. Material: PBMCs. The chain is built from TRBV7-9 and TRBJ2-7, with 8 bases matching TRBD1. The TCR sequence derives from a woman in her 40s in good health. Some clones in this sample may be carry-over from other donors' samples. The chain's CDR3 is CASSKDREDEQYF. CDR3 bases: TGTGCCAGCAGCAAGGACAGGGAGGACGAGCAGTACTTC.